This record concerns one TCR beta chain sequence. This receptor's antigen is unknown. A single base separates this from a much larger clone, so it may be a read error. The data originate from a study of metastatic and nonmetastatic thyroid tumors (dated by TCRdb to the early 2020s). Background on the whole study: The researchers compared repertoires between peripheral blood samples and tumor or nodule tissue samples from patients with malignant or benign thyroid disease.

Library method: PCR. For sequencing, an Illumina HiSeq 4000 was employed. High-throughput sequencing was used to profile the TCR beta-chain CDR3 region of every patient. The study's processing was this. The researchers built a classifier to tell apart papillary thyroid cancer patients with distant metastasis, based on CDR3 differences among clinicopathological groups. Repertoire diversity was assessed with the Shannon index, and tumor-blood repertoire similarity with the Morisita-Horn index. Clones were called with MiXCR by TCRdb after fastp trimmed the public reads at Q25, and only in-frame beta chains were retained. Clone size and V and J calls follow TCRdb, not the original study. This sample is represented by about 93,000 clones; roughly 13% of them were singletons. Of the sample, approximately 10% is held by the ten largest clones. What the authors observed across the whole study: In both blood and tumor samples, TCR beta diversity was reported to be significantly higher in malignant tumors than in benign nodules.

The V end gives up 5 bases and the J end 8 bases, leaving 12 bases in the junction not matched to a gene. The CDR3 holds 14 amino acids from the cysteine to the phenylalanine. The sequence is cut down to CDR3 DNA, 42 bases in frame from base 1. Looking up the germline V gene yields CDR1 SGHRS and CDR2 YFSETQ. No treatment had been received by any patient before thyroid surgery. Patient clinical samples collected from about 2011 to 2018 were retrospectively analysed using T-cell receptor beta sequencing. This receptor chain uses TRBV5-1 and TRBJ1-1, with 7 middle bases fitting TRBD1. The clonotype comes from a female donor with papillary thyroid cancer or a benign thyroid nodule (not recorded which). Some clones in this sample may be carry-over from other donors' samples. The material sequenced was blood. In nucleotides, the sequence is TGCGCCAGCAGTTCTGGCAGGGGGTATACCGAAGCTTTCTTT. Translated, it reads CASSSGRGYTEAFF.